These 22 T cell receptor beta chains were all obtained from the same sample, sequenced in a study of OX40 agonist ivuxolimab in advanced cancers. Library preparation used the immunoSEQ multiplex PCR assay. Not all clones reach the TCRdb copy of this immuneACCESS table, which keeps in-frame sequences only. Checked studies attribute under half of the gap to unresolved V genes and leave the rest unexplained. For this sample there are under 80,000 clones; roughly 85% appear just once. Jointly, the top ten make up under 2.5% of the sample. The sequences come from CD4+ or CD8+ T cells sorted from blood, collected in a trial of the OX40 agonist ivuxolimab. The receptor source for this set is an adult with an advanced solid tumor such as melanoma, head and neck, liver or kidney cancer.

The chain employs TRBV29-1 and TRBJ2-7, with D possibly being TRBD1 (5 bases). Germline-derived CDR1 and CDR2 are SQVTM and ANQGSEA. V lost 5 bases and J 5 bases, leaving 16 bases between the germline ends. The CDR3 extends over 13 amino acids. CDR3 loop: CSVCFPGINEQYF. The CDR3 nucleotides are TGCAGCGTTTGCTTCCCAGGGATCAACGAGCAGTACTTC.

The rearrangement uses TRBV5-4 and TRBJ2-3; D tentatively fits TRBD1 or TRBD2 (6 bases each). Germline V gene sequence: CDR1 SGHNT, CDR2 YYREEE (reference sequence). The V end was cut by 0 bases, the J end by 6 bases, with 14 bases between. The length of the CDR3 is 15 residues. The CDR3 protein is CASSLVTGGGDTQYF. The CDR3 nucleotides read TGTGCCAGCAGCTTGGTCACAGGAGGGGGGGATACGCAGTATTTT.

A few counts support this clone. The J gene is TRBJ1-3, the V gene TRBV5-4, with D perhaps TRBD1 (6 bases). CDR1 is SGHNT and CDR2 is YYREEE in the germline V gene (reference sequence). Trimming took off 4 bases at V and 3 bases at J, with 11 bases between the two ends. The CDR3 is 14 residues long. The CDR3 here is CASSSRGSGNTIYF. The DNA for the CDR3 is TGTGCCAGCAGCAGCAGGGGAAGTGGAAACACCATATATTTT.

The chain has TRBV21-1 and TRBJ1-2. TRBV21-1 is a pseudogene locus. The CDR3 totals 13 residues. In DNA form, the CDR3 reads TGTGCCAGCAGCAAAGAAACCCGCTATGGCTACACCTTC. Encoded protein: CASSKETRYGYTF.

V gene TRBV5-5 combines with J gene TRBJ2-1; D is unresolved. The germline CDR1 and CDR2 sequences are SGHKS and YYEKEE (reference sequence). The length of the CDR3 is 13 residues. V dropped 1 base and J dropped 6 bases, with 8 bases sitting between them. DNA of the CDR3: TGTGCCAGCAGCTTGTCCGTAGGCAATGAGCAGTTCTTC. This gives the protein CASSLSVGNEQFF.

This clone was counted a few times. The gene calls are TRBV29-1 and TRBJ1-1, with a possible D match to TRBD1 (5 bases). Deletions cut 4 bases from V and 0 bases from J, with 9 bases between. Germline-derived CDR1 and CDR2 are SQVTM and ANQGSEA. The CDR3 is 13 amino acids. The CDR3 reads CSVATDLNTEAFF. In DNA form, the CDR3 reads TGCAGCGTTGCGACAGACTTGAACACTGAAGCTTTCTTT.

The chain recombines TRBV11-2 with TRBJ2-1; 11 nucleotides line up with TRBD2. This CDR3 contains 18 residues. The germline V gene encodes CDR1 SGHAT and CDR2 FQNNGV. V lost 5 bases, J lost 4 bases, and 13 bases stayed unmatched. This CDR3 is CASSPSTSGRRGYNEQFF. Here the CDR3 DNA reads TGTGCCAGCAGCCCCTCAACTAGCGGGAGAAGGGGTTACAATGAGCAGTTCTTC. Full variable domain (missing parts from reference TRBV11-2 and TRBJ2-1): EAGVAQSPRYKIIEKRQSVAFWCNPISGHATLYWYQQILGQGPKLLIQFQNNGVVDDSQLPKDRFSAERLKGVDSTLKIQPAKLEDSAVYLCASSPSTSGRRGYNEQFFGPGTRLTVL.

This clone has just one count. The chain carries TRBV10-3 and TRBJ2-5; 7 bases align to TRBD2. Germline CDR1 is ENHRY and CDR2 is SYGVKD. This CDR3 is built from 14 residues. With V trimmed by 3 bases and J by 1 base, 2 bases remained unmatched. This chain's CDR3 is CAISDAGAQETQYF. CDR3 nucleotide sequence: TGTGCCATCAGTGACGCGGGAGCCCAAGAGACCCAGTACTTC.

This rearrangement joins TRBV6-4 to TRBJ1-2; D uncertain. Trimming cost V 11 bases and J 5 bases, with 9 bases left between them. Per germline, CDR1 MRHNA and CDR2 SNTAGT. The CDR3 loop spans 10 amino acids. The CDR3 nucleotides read TGTGCCGGAGGAACTTATGGCTACACCTTC. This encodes CAGGTYGYTF.

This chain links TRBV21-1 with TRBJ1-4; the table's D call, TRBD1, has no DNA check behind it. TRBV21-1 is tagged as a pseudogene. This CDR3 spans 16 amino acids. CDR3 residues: CASSRQVPTTNEKLFF. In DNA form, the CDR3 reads TGTGCCAGCAGCAGACAGGTACCGACAACTAATGAAAAACTGTTTTTT.

CDR3 coding DNA: TGTGCCAGCAGTCCTAGCGGGCCCCAAGAGACCCAGTACTTC. It specifies CASSPSGPQETQYF. The chain joins TRBV6-5 to TRBJ2-5; 8 nucleotides align to TRBD2. The CDR3 length is 14 residues. Germline V gene data show CDR1 as MNHEY and CDR2 as SVGAGI. Trimming removed 5 bases from V and 1 base from J; junction bases left unmatched: 3.

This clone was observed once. CDR3 in amino acids: CASSEETQYF. CDR3 coding DNA: TGTGCCAGCAGTGAAGAGACCCAGTACTTC. This chain joins TRBV2 and TRBJ2-5; unclear D gene. The germline V and J ends were trimmed by 1 base and 6 bases, with 0 bases remaining between them. CDR3 length: 10 residues. Germline V CDR1 and CDR2: SNHLY, FYNNEI. Combining the CDR3 with reference TRBV2 and TRBJ2-5 gives the whole variable domain EPEVTQTPSHQVTQMGQEVILRCVPISNHLYFYWYRQILGQKVEFLVSFYNNEISEKSEIFDDQFSVERPDGSNFTLKIRSTKLEDSAMYFCASSEETQYFGPGTRLLVL.

The CDR3 is CASNSGAGPRTDTQYF. Written as DNA, the CDR3 is TGTGCCAGCAACTCGGGGGCCGGGCCTCGCACAGATACGCAGTATTTT. The V call is TRBV5-4, the J call TRBJ2-3; D may be TRBD1 or TRBD2 (6 bases each). Looked up from germline, CDR1 is SGHNT and CDR2 is YYREEE (reference sequence). V lost 6 bases and J lost 1, with 18 bases in between. The CDR3 length is 16 residues.

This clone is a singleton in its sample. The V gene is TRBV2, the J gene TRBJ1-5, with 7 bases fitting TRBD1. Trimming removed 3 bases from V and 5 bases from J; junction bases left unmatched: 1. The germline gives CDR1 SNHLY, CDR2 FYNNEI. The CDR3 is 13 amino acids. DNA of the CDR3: TGTGCCAGCAGTGATGACAGGGATCAGCCCCAGCATTTT. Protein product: CASSDDRDQPQHF.

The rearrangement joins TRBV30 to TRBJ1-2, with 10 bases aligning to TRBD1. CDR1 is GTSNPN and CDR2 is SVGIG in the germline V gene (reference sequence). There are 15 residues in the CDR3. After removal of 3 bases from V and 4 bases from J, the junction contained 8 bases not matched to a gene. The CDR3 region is CAWRDRGTLSYGYTF. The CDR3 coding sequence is TGTGCCTGGAGGGACAGGGGGACTTTAAGCTATGGCTACACCTTC. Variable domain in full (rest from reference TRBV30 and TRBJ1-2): SQTIHQWPATLVQPVGSPLSLECTVEGTSNPNLYWYRQAAGRGLQLLFYSVGIGQISSEVPQNLSASRPQDRQFILSSKKLLLSDSGFYLCAWRDRGTLSYGYTFGSGTRLTVV.

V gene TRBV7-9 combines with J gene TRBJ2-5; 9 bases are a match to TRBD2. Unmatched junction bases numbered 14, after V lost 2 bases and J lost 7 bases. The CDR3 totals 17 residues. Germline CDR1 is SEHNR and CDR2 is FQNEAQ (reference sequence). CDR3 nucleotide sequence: TGTGCCAGCAGCTTAACTAGCGGGCCGACGAGTGATAGGACCCAGTACTTC. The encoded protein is CASSLTSGPTSDRTQYF.

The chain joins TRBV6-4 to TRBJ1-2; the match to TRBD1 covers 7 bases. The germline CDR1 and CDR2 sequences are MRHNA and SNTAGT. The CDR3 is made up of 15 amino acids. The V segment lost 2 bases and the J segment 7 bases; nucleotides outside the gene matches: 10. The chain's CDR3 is CASSDGNRGTGGYTF. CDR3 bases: TGTGCCAGCAGTGACGGAAACAGGGGAACGGGTGGCTACACCTTC.

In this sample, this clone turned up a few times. CDR3 nucleotide sequence: TGTGCCAGCTCACCCGAGAACACTGAAGCTTTCTTT. This sequence encodes CASSPENTEAFF. This sequence joins TRBV18 and TRBJ1-1; D remains ambiguous. The ends were cut back, 3 bases at V and 1 base at J, with 3 bases in the middle. The CDR3 is made up of 12 amino acids. The V gene's germline CDR1 is KGHSH and CDR2 LQKENI. Full variable domain (missing parts from reference TRBV18 and TRBJ1-1): NAGVMQNPRHLVRRRGQEARLRCSPMKGHSHVYWYRQLPEEGLKFMVYLQKENIIDESGMPKERFSAEFPKEGPSILRIQQVVRGDSAAYFCASSPENTEAFFGQGTRLTVV.

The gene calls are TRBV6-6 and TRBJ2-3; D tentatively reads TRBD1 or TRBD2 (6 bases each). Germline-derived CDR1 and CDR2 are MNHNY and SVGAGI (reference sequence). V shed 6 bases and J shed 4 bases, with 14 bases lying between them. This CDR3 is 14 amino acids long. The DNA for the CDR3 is TGTGCCAGCAGCCGCCTCGGGGGCGCAGATACGCAGTATTTT. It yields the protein CASSRLGGADTQYF.

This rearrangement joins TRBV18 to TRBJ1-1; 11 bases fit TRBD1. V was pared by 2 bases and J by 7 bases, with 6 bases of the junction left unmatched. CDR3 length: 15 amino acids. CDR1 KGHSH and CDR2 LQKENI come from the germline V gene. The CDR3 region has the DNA TGTGCCAGCTCACCAGGACAGGGGGCGCGTATTGAAGCTTTCTTT. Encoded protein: CASSPGQGARIEAFF.

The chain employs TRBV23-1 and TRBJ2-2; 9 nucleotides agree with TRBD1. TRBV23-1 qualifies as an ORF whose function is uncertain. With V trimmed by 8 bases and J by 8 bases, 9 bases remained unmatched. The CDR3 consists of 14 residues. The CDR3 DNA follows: TGCGCCAGCGGCCTTTACAGGGGGCAGGGGGAGCTGTTTTTT. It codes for CASGLYRGQGELFF.

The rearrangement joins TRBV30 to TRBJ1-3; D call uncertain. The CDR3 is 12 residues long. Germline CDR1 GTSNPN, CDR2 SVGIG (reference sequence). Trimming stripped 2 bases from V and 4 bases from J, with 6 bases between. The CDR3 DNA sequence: TGTGCCTGGAGTCCCTCAGGAAACACCATATATTTT. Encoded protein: CAWSPSGNTIYF.